These T cell receptor beta chains were read from a single sample in a study of immune evolution from preneoplasia to lung adenocarcinoma. The repertoire was sequenced with immunoSEQ multiplex PCR; TCRdb's copy has only in-frame clones and lacks some. The table has roughly 7,300 clones, nearly 75% seen once; the top ten hold about 9%. Material: FFPE atypical adenomatous hyperplasia tissue from the lung. These TCRs come from an older donor with lung adenocarcinoma. Some clones in this sample may be carry-over from other donors' samples. Both conserved end residues are part of each CDR3.

j_gene: TRBJ1-2
v_gene: TRBV6-5
CDR3aa: CASSSSDRGVGGYTF

j_gene: TRBJ2-7
v_gene: TRBV4-1
CDR3aa: CASSQEGQGGEQYF

j_gene: TRBJ1-1
v_gene: TRBV14
CDR3aa: CASSQGGTWMNTEAFF

j_gene: TRBJ2-1
v_gene: TRBV2
CDR3aa: CASSDEGLEQFF

j_gene: TRBJ2-2
v_gene: TRBV11-1
CDR3aa: CASSLVPSTRGGELFF

j_gene: TRBJ2-1
v_gene: TRBV14
CDR3aa: CASSQERIAGNEQFF

j_gene: TRBJ2-5
v_gene: TRBV7-9
CDR3aa: CASSVDRYQETQYF

j_gene: TRBJ1-5
v_gene: TRBV6-5
CDR3aa: CASRGAGGGGEPQHF

j_gene: TRBJ2-7
v_gene: TRBV30
CDR3aa: CAWSVVGGTHEQYF

j_gene: TRBJ2-7
v_gene: TRBV12-5
CDR3aa: CASGPLDRESYEQYF

j_gene: NA
v_gene: TRBV6-5
CDR3aa: CATSPGQGKYEQYF

j_gene: TRBJ1-6
v_gene: TRBV6-6
CDR3aa: CASSRQGYNSPLHF

j_gene: TRBJ2-1
v_gene: TRBV9
CDR3aa: CASSVDPGPYNEQFF

j_gene: TRBJ1-3
v_gene: TRBV19
CDR3aa: CASTWGSGNTIYF

j_gene: TRBJ2-1
v_gene: TRBV15
CDR3aa: CATSTGYDYNEQFF

j_gene: TRBJ1-5
v_gene: TRBV2
CDR3aa: CASSVPNQPQHF

j_gene: TRBJ1-1
v_gene: TRBV18
CDR3aa: CASSPLGGTEAFF

j_gene: TRBJ1-2
v_gene: TRBV15
CDR3aa: CATSAGGGNYGYTF

j_gene: TRBJ2-7
v_gene: TRBV5-6
CDR3aa: CASSRDRYEQYF

j_gene: TRBJ1-1
v_gene: TRBV19
CDR3aa: CASSIWGSGNTEAFF

j_gene: TRBJ2-6
v_gene: TRBV18
CDR3aa: CASTPQGSGANVLTF

j_gene: TRBJ1-2
v_gene: TRBV14
CDR3aa: CASSREGRRYTF

j_gene: TRBJ1-6
v_gene: TRBV19
CDR3aa: CASRDGNSPLHF

j_gene: TRBJ1-5
v_gene: TRBV2
CDR3aa: CASGDSFNQPQHF

j_gene: TRBJ2-7
v_gene: TRBV6-6
CDR3aa: CASSLPGQGRDEQYF

j_gene: TRBJ1-1
v_gene: TRBV5-1
CDR3aa: CASSPGGTSMNTEAFF

j_gene: TRBJ2-2
v_gene: TRBV7-8
CDR3aa: CASSLALYGAGRIGELFF

j_gene: TRBJ1-2
v_gene: TRBV9
CDR3aa: CASSVLGGGYTF

j_gene: TRBJ1-4
v_gene: TRBV10-2
CDR3aa: CASSAQINEKLFF

j_gene: TRBJ1-1
v_gene: TRBV6-1
CDR3aa: CASSVQNSGTEAFF

j_gene: TRBJ2-5
v_gene: TRBV4-1
CDR3aa: CASSPTDRGQETQYF

j_gene: TRBJ2-5
v_gene: TRBV7-2
CDR3aa: CASSSGRATQYF

j_gene: TRBJ1-4
v_gene: TRBV7-2
CDR3aa: CASSLLTRSEKLFF

j_gene: TRBJ1-1
v_gene: TRBV29-1
CDR3aa: CSVEPLGRTEAFF

j_gene: TRBJ1-1
v_gene: TRBV6-5
CDR3aa: CASSYSRRGGTEAFF

j_gene: TRBJ1-2
v_gene: TRBV6-1
CDR3aa: CASSVHGVNYGYTF

j_gene: TRBJ2-1
v_gene: TRBV7-6
CDR3aa: CASSRTYGLAGEQFF

j_gene: TRBJ1-5
v_gene: TRBV28
CDR3aa: CASSFLINQPQHF

j_gene: TRBJ2-7
v_gene: TRBV6-5
CDR3aa: CASSRVGEVAYEQYF

j_gene: NA
v_gene: TRBV6-1
CDR3aa: CASIRGGDSYEQYF

j_gene: TRBJ1-1
v_gene: TRBV19
CDR3aa: CASSISKSPSTEAFF

j_gene: TRBJ1-5
v_gene: TRBV11-1
CDR3aa: CASSPGQGSNQPQHF

j_gene: TRBJ2-7
v_gene: TRBV10-2
CDR3aa: CASAKHRDGSYEQYF

j_gene: TRBJ1-2
v_gene: TRBV2
CDR3aa: CASSRDKNYTF

j_gene: TRBJ2-1
v_gene: TRBV7-3
CDR3aa: CASSSQSGQGYGEQFF

j_gene: TRBJ1-2
v_gene: TRBV5-4
CDR3aa: CASSLRVSYGYTF

j_gene: TRBJ2-2
v_gene: TRBV10-2
CDR3aa: CASHRGGTNTGELFF

j_gene: TRBJ1-3
v_gene: TRBV30
CDR3aa: CAWSGTVTGNTIYF

j_gene: TRBJ1-2
v_gene: TRBV5-4
CDR3aa: CASSSEGAIYGYTF